This TCR beta chain was recovered during a study of blood T cell repertoires in COVID-19. Background on the study: Samples representing acute and convalescent COVID-19 were sourced from the United States, Italy and Spain. The cDNA or gDNA used as material had been derived from T cells, B-cell-depleted T cells, or PBMCs.

Comment on this clone: The junction shows a germline mismatch at one end, possibly a read error.

Authors' data handling: By means of reference gene primer amplification, nucleated cell counts were estimated. Repertoires were generated with immunoSEQ multiplex PCR, while TCRdb's copy carries only in-frame clones and drops some. That table is the source of V, J and clone size, and D and trimming were worked out from the DNA. The sample contains around 50,000 clones, approximately 85% of which appear only once. The CDR3 length is 15 residues. Germline CDR1 and CDR2: SNHLY and FYNNEI. The TCR was taken from an older woman with acute or convalescent COVID-19. The chain uses TRBV2 and TRBJ1-2, with 10 bases matching TRBD1. Sequencing was performed on peripheral blood. CDR3 nucleotide sequence: TGTGCCAGCAGGATCGACAGGGGGCTTAACCATGGCTACACCTTC. Translating it yields CASRIDRGLNHGYTF.